One T cell receptor beta chain is described in this entry. The antigen is not known. The investigators amplified TCR beta CDR3 regions from RNA transcripts. Primed by the HTBI set, a first-round RT-PCR was run on the TCR CDR3. TCRdb fed the multiplex PCR reads into MiXCR, producing one record per CDR3 protein. This sample yields nearly 750,000 distinct CDR3 sequences, of which around a third are seen a single time; roughly 30% belongs to the top ten. The source of the sample is a study of T cells in Graves' hyperthyroidism and ophthalmopathy. Study-wide context: Initial diagnosis, before any treatment, was when peripheral blood was collected.

Study-wide results and caveats: Blood samples included most of the expanded thyroid clonotypes exceeding 0.001.

CDR1 is LNHDA and CDR2 is SQIVND in the germline V gene (reference sequence). CDR3 length: 13 amino acids. With 1 base removed from V and 4 bases from J, the gap between germline ends came to 7 bases. Material: blood. This rearrangement joins TRBV19 to TRBJ2-5, with D perhaps TRBD2 (5 bases). The origin of this receptor is a woman between 40 and 55 years old with Graves' hyperthyroidism. The CDR3 reads CASSIGGLETQYF. The CDR3 coding sequence is TGTGCCAGTAGTATAGGAGGACTAGAGACCCAGTACTTC.